The source of this T cell receptor (beta chain) is a study of shared clonotypes between healthy human individuals. This clone is a singleton in its sample. The sample holds other DNA sequences that translate to the same CDR3. Donors comprised healthy HIV-negative adults lacking recent acute infections or vaccinations. The repertoire was sequenced with immunoSEQ multiplex PCR; TCRdb's copy has only in-frame clones and lacks some. The sample holds 2 million to 2.5 million clones, over 85% seen once. The CDR3 totals 13 residues. Trimming stripped 1 base from V and 4 bases from J, with 7 bases between. CDR1 is LNHDA, CDR2 SQIVND, per germline (reference sequence).

V gene TRBV19 combines with J gene TRBJ1-1; a possible D gene is TRBD1 (5 bases). The sequencing input was naive CD4+ T cells from PBMCs. The sample's subset: CD45RA+ positively selected. This sequence originates from a man aged 18 to 30 in good health. Some clones in this sample may be carry-over from other donors' samples. The CDR3, as DNA: TGTGCCAGTAGTATAGCTGGGGGCACTGAAGCTTTCTTT. It specifies CASSIAGGTEAFF.